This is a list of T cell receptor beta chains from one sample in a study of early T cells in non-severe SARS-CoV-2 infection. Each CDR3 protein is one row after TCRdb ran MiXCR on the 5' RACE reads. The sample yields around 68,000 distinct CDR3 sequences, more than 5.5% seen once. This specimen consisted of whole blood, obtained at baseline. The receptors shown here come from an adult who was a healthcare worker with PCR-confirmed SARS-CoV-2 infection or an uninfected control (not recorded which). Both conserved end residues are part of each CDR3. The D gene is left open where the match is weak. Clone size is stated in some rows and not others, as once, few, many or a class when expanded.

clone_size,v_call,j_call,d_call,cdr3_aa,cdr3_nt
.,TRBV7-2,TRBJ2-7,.,CASSPQGRGGYEQYF,TGTGCCAGCAGCCCCCAGGGAAGGGGGGGCTACGAGCAGTACTTC
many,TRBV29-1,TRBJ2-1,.,CSGDSFNEQFF,TGCAGCGGTGACAGTTTCAATGAGCAGTTCTTC
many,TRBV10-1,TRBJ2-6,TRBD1,CASSGGQSGANVLTF,TGCGCCAGCAGTGGGGGACAGTCTGGGGCCAACGTCCTGACTTTC
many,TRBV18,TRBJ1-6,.,CASSTTGDKNSPLHF,TGTGCCAGCTCCACCACGGGGGATAAGAACTCACCCCTCCACTTT
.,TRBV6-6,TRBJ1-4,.,CASSFLGTEKLFF,TGTGCCAGCAGTTTTTTGGGGACCGAAAAACTGTTTTTT
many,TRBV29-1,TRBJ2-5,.,CSVEALGSQETQYF,TGCAGCGTTGAAGCTTTGGGCAGCCAAGAGACCCAGTACTTC
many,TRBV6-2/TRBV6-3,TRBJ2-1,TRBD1,CASSYISGQLSYNEQFF,TGTGCCAGCAGTTACATATCGGGACAGCTTTCCTACAATGAGCAGTTCTTC
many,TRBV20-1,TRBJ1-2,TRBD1,CSALGQTNYGYTF,TGCAGTGCCCTGGGACAGACCAACTATGGCTACACCTTC
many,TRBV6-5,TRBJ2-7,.,CASSSPAYERQYF,TGTGCCAGCAGTTCCCCGGCCTACGAGCGGCAGTACTTC
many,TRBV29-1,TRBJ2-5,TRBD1,CSVVLGQGTETQYF,TGCAGCGTTGTGCTCGGACAGGGTACAGAGACCCAGTACTTC
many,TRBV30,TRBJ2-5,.,CAWSNSPTAHETQYF,TGTGCCTGGAGTAATTCCCCTACAGCCCACGAGACCCAGTACTTC
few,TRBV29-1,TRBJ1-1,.,CSVVVNTEAFF,TGCAGCGTTGTAGTGAACACTGAAGCTTTCTTT
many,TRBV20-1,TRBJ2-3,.,CSAVDPGTDTQYF,TGCAGTGCCGTGGACCCAGGCACTGATACGCAGTATTTT
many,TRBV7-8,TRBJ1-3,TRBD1,CASSSGQFPGNTIYF,TGTGCCAGCAGCTCGGGACAGTTCCCTGGAAACACCATATATTTT
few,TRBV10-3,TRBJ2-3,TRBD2,CAISRTGLAGPTDTQYF,TGTGCCATCAGTCGAACGGGACTAGCGGGACCTACAGATACGCAGTATTTT
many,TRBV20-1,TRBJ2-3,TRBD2,CSAPWGYYGLGASDTDTQYF,TGCAGTGCTCCATGGGGGTACTACGGACTAGGAGCTAGCGACACAGATACGCAGTATTTT
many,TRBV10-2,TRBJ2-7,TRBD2,CATSPSGRNYEQYF,TGCGCCACCAGTCCTAGCGGGAGGAACTACGAGCAGTACTTC
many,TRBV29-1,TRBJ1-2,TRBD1,CSVVTTGTGDGYTF,TGCAGCGTTGTAACGACCGGGACAGGGGATGGCTACACCTTC
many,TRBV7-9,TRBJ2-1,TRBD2,CASSLPGLAYNEQFF,TGTGCCAGCAGCCTGCCGGGACTAGCTTACAATGAGCAGTTCTTC
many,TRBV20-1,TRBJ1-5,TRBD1,CSARRTGGSNQPQHF,TGCAGTGCTAGGAGGACAGGGGGCAGCAATCAGCCCCAGCATTTT
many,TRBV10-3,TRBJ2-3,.,CAISEEGGTGADTQYF,TGTGCCATCAGTGAGGAAGGGGGAACGGGGGCAGATACGCAGTATTTT
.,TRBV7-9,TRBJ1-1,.,CASKANTEAFF,TGCGCCAGCAAGGCGAACACTGAAGCTTTCTTT
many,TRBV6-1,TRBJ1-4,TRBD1,CASHPGTGYEKLFF,TGTGCCAGCCATCCCGGGACAGGGTACGAAAAACTGTTTTTT
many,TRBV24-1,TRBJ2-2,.,CAPSDFISAGELFF,TGTGCCCCCAGTGATTTTATTAGCGCCGGGGAGCTGTTTTTT
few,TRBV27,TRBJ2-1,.,CASSFGGAYNEQFF,TGTGCCAGCAGTTTCGGGGGAGCCTACAATGAGCAGTTCTTC
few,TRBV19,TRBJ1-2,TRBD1,CASSTRQGGYTF,TGTGCCAGTAGTACCAGACAGGGTGGCTACACCTTC
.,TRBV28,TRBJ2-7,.,CASSLERDEQYF,TGTGCCAGCAGTTTGGAAAGGGACGAGCAGTACTTC
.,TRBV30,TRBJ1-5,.,CAWSIRGTFGQPQHF,TGTGCCTGGAGTATCCGGGGAACGTTTGGTCAGCCCCAGCATTTT
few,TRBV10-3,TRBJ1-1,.,CAISDSMNTEAFF,TGTGCCATCAGTGACAGTATGAACACTGAAGCTTTCTTT
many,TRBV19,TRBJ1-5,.,CASSPQADSNQPQHF,TGTGCCAGTAGTCCCCAGGCGGATAGCAATCAGCCCCAGCATTTT
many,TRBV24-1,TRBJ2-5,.,CATSDLGVQETQYF,TGTGCCACCAGTGATTTAGGCGTACAAGAGACCCAGTACTTC
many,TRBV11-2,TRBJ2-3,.,CASSFGGIGTDTQYF,TGTGCCAGCAGCTTTGGGGGAATTGGCACAGATACGCAGTATTTT
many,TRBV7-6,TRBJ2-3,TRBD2,CASSLGGRGDTQYF,TGTGCCAGCAGCTTAGGAGGGAGGGGAGATACGCAGTATTTT
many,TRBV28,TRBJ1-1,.,CASSLRRNTEAFF,TGTGCCAGCAGTTTACGCAGGAACACTGAAGCTTTCTTT